The 11 T cell receptor beta chains below come from one sample, sequenced in a study of T cells in Graves' hyperthyroidism and ophthalmopathy. Researchers took RNA transcripts and amplified the TCR beta CDR3 regions from them. RT-PCR in the first round (using the HTBI primer set) targeted the TCR CDR3. TCRdb re-called the multiplex PCR reads with MiXCR, one entry per CDR3 protein. The sample includes about 580,000 distinct CDR3 sequences, just over 45% seen only once; the top ten take 7.5% to 8.5%. Sample: peripheral blood or thyroid tissue (not recorded which). The receptors were sampled from a woman aged 18-29 years with Graves' hyperthyroidism.

The table lists this clonotype with many counts. The chain employs TRBV6-5 and TRBJ2-1; 9 bases line up with TRBD2. Per the germline V gene, CDR1 is MNHEY and CDR2 is SVGAGI. J was trimmed by 7 bases and V by 8 bases; bases with no gene match: 9. This CDR3 comprises 14 residues. The CDR3 nucleotides are TGTGCCAGCGAAGCGGCGGGAGGGACGAATGAGCAGTTCTTC. It yields the protein CASEAAGGTNEQFF.

The V and J genes are TRBV7-8 and TRBJ1-5; the match to TRBD1 covers 9 bases. Germline assignment: CDR1 SGHVS and CDR2 FQNEAQ. The CDR3 contains 14 residues. V shed 5 bases and J 9 bases; nucleotides not matched to a gene: 8. CDR3 sequence (DNA): TGTGCCAGCAGCCCGGGGACAGGGCGATGGCCCCAGCATTTT. Translating gives CASSPGTGRWPQHF.

The chain uses TRBV9 and TRBJ2-6; 9 bases match TRBD1. The V gene end was trimmed by 4 bases and the J gene end by 0 bases; junction bases not matched to a gene: 8. Germline assignment: CDR1 SGDLS and CDR2 YYNGEE. CDR3 size: 18 residues. CDR3 sequence: CASSQQGALSSGANVLTF. In nucleotides, the CDR3 is TGTGCCAGCAGCCAACAGGGGGCCCTTTCCTCTGGGGCCAACGTCCTGACTTTC. Drawing the rest from reference TRBV9 and TRBJ2-6, the complete variable domain is DSGVTQTPKHLITATGQRVTLRCSPRSGDLSVYWYQQSLDQGLQFLIQYYNGEERAKGNILERFSAQQFPDLHSELNLSSLELGDSALYFCASSQQGALSSGANVLTFGAGSRLTVL.

This sequence joins TRBV29-1 and TRBJ2-3, with D unresolved. Germline V gene data show CDR1 as SQVTM and CDR2 as ANQGSEA. This CDR3 comprises 13 residues. Trimming took 3 bases from V and 0 from J, leaving 7 bases between them. The CDR3, as DNA: TGCAGCGTTGAGCGAGATAGCACAGATACGCAGTATTTT. Translated: CSVERDSTDTQYF.

This clonotype appeared many times. The chain is built from TRBV13 and TRBJ1-1; D gene uncertain. Germline loops: CDR1 PRHDT, CDR2 FYEKMQ (reference sequence). The V gene lost 1 base and the J gene lost 0 bases, with 9 bases spanning the gap. This CDR3 contains 15 residues. The CDR3: CASSLAPALNTEAFF. The CDR3 DNA sequence: TGTGCCAGCAGCTTAGCCCCAGCCTTGAACACTGAAGCTTTCTTT.

This clonotype was detected only a few times. The V gene is TRBV2, the J gene TRBJ2-7, with 10 nucleotides matching TRBD2. The junction had 5 bases not matched to a gene; V was cut back by 4 bases and J by 2 bases. Germline loops: CDR1 SNHLY, CDR2 FYNNEI. There are 15 residues in the CDR3. The DNA for the CDR3 is TGTGCCAGCAGTGTCACTAGCGGGACGACCTACGAGCAGTACTTC. Protein sequence: CASSVTSGTTYEQYF.

In its sample, this clonotype was seen many times. This chain links TRBV9 with TRBJ1-3; maybe TRBD1 (5 bases). The CDR3 loop spans 17 amino acids. The ends were cut back, 4 bases at V and 0 bases at J, with 17 bases in the middle. Germline V gene data show CDR1 as SGDLS and CDR2 as YYNGEE. DNA for the CDR3: TGTGCCAGCAGCAACACTGCGGGGCGGAACTCTGGAAACACCATATATTTT. Translating gives CASSNTAGRNSGNTIYF.

V and J are TRBV12-3 or TRBV12-4 and TRBJ1-3; 8 bases are a match to TRBD1. The CDR3 totals 16 residues. Trimming at V came to 4 bases and at J to 6 bases, leaving 11 bases not matched to a gene. The CDR3 here is CASSSPGQANENTIYF. As DNA, the CDR3 is TGTGCCAGCAGTTCCCCGGGACAGGCTAATGAAAACACCATATATTTT.

This clonotype came up a few times. V usage is TRBV6-4 and J usage is TRBJ2-1; D unresolved. This CDR3 comprises 14 residues. Germline CDR1 MRHNA, CDR2 SNTAGT. V lost 5 bases and J lost 0, with 8 bases in between. The CDR3 region has the DNA TGTGCCAGCAGTAGGCAGGACTCCTACAATGAGCAGTTCTTC. Amino acids: CASSRQDSYNEQFF.

The rearrangement uses TRBV11-2 and TRBJ1-6; D might be TRBD1 (5 bases). Per germline, CDR1 SGHAT and CDR2 FQNNGV. CDR3 length: 16 amino acids. V was clipped by 6 bases and J by 10 bases, with 22 bases between them. The CDR3 nucleotides are TGTGCCAGCAGACCTCAAGCGGGGGGAGTAGGGTCACCCCTCCACTTT. Protein product: CASRPQAGGVGSPLHF.

This chain joins TRBV19 and TRBJ2-6; D is possibly TRBD1 (6 bases). CDR3 length: 14 residues. Germline values: CDR1 LNHDA, CDR2 SQIVND (reference sequence). Deletions cut 10 bases from V and 0 bases from J, with 10 bases between. The CDR3 protein is CATRQVSGANVLTF. CDR3 sequence (DNA): TGTGCCACAAGACAGGTCTCTGGGGCCAACGTCCTGACTTTC.